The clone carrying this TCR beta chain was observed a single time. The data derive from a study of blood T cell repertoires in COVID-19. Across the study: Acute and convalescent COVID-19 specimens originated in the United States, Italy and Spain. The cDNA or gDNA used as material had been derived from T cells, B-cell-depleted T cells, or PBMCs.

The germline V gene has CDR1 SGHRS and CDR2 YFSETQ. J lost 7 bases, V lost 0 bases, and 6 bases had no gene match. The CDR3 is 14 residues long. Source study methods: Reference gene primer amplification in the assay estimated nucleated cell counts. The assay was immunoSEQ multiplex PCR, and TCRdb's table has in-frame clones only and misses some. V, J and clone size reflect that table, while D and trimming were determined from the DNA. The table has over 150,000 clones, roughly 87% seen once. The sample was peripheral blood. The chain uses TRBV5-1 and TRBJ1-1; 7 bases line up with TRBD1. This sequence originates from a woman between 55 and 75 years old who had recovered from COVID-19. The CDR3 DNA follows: TGCGCCAGCAGCTTGGCCGTTGGGACAGTTGAAGCTTTCTTT. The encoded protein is CASSLAVGTVEAFF. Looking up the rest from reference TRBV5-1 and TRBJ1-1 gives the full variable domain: KAGVTQTPRYLIKTRGQQVTLSCSPISGHRSVSWYQQTPGQGLQFLFEYFSETQRNKGNFPGRFSGRQFSNSRSEMNVSTLELGDSALYLCASSLAVGTVEAFFGQGTRLTVV.